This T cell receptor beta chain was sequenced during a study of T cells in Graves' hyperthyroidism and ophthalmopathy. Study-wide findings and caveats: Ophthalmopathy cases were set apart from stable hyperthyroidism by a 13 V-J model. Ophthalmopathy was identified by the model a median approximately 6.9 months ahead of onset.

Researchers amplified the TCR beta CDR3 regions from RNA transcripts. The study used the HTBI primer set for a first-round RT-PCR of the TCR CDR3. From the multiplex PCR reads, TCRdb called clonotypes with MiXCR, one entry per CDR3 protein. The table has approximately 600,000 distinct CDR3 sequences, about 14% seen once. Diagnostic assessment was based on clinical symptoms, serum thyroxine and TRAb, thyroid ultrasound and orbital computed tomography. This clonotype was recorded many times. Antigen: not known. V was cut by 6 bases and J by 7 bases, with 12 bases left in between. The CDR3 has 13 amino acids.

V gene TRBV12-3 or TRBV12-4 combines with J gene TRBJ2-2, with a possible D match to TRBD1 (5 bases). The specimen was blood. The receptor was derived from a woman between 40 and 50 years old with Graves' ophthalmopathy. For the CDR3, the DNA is TGTGCCAGCAGCCCCCAGGGAAACGGGGAGCTGTTTTTT. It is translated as CASSPQGNGELFF.